This record covers a single T cell receptor (beta chain). Its antigen is still unknown. This CDR3 spans 14 amino acids. Looked up from germline, CDR1 is GTSNPN and CDR2 is SVGIG (reference sequence). The V and J ends lost 1 base and 7 bases, in that order; junction bases with no gene match: 7. These data belong to a study of tumor-infiltrating lymphocytes in localized non-small cell lung cancer. Study-level points and caveats: Immunotypes IM1 and IM2 had similar TCR-derived T-cell fractions.

Clones were sequenced by immunoSEQ multiplex PCR, and TCRdb holds only the in-frame ones, with some missing. The sample yields over 5,500 clones, around three fifths seen once. The receptor's source is a human donor with non-small cell lung cancer. This sequence joins TRBV30 and TRBJ1-2; 9 positions match TRBD1. Source material: uninvolved lung tissue not adjacent to the tumor. The CDR3 reads CAWSAGQGLSGYTF. CDR3 DNA: TGTGCCTGGAGTGCCGGACAGGGGTTATCTGGCTACACCTTC.